This record covers a single TCR beta chain. The sample originates from a study of blood T cell repertoires in COVID-19. Authors' methods: Amplification of reference gene primers was used by the study to estimate nucleated cell counts. The method was immunoSEQ multiplex PCR; TCRdb's version includes in-frame clones alone and lacks a portion of them. V and J calls plus clone size are reproduced from that table; the DNA served to infer D and trimming. The table includes approximately 300,000 clones, around 90% detected once. The CDR3 spans 19 residues. In germline, CDR1 is MNHNS, CDR2 SASEGT. V was pared by 2 bases and J by 3 bases, with 11 bases of the junction left unmatched.

This clonotype was sampled from a man between 18 and 29 years old with active or convalescent COVID-19. Source material: peripheral blood. The chain uses TRBV6-1 and TRBJ1-4; 11 positions agree with TRBD1. CDR3 sequence: CASSEWSWTGGPANEKLFF. The CDR3 DNA reads as TGTGCCAGCAGTGAATGGTCTTGGACAGGGGGCCCGGCTAATGAAAAACTGTTTTTT.